Below, one T cell receptor beta chain is given with its context. What it binds is unknown. This entry belongs to a study of identical twins. In TCRdb, the 5' RACE reads were re-called with MiXCR into one record per CDR3 protein. The top ten hold approximately 0.52% of the sample, which has some 570,000 distinct CDR3 sequences, around 20% seen once. Germline V gene sequence: CDR1 MGHRA, CDR2 YSYEKL. The CDR3 sequence is 13 residues long. V lost 1 base to trimming and J lost 1 base, with 5 bases between them. Findings of the study overall: The abundant beta clonotypes from cord blood had fewer insertions, and memory repertoires had none of this. Excess sharing between twins was weaker in beta out-of-frame sequences.

These data were also filed under a second study, of yellow fever vaccine responses in identical twins.

The rearrangement links TRBV4-1 to TRBJ2-7; D unresolved. The sample consisted of CD4+ T cells sorted from blood. This TCR was recovered from a woman aged 18-29 years in good health. The CDR3 DNA is TGCGCCAGCAGCCAAGGGACGTCCTACGAGCAGTACGTC. It translates to CASSQGTSYEQYV.